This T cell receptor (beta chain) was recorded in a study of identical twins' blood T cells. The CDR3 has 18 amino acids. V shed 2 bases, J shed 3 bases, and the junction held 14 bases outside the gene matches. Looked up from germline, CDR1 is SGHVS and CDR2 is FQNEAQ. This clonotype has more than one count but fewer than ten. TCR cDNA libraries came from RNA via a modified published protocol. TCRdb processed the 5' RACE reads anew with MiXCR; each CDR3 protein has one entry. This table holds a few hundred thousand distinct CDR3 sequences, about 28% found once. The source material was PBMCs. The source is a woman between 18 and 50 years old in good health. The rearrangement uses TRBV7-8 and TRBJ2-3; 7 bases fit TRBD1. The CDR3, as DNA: TGTGCCAGCAGCTTATGGGTCAGGACAGGTGCTCGAACAGATACGCAGTATTTT. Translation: CASSLWVRTGARTDTQYF.